The subject of this entry is one T cell receptor (beta chain). This clonotype has at least ten counts. Its antigen target is currently unknown. Base qualities are missing; no much larger clone stands one base away. This sample was included in a study of T cells in Graves' hyperthyroidism and ophthalmopathy (dated by TCRdb to the late 2010s). In terms of the full investigation: Peripheral blood samples were taken at initial diagnosis, before any treatment was given. To identify TCR V-J signatures that set the groups apart, the researchers used a discovery cohort of more than 95 patients, made up of fewer than 50 with Graves' ophthalmopathy and some 60 with stable Graves' hyperthyroidism. Prospective prediction of ophthalmopathy was tested in an independent validation cohort of fewer than 20 hyperthyroidism patients and 15 to 17 patients who later progressed to ophthalmopathy. After blood sampling, hyperthyroidism patients were treated with methimazole at a starting dose of 30 mg daily, and ophthalmopathy patients were treated with high-dose intravenous methylprednisolone. The roughly 91 discovery patients were randomly split 7:3 into training and test sets. According to the paper, TCR Vbeta CDR3 sequencing was carried out on 135 peripheral blood samples, which came from fewer than 50 ophthalmopathy, 75 to 80 hyperthyroidism and approximately 17 progressor patients. The study also compared thyroid tissue and blood T-cell repertoires from more than 5 Graves' hyperthyroidism patients.

Study-wide findings and limitations: No statistical method was used to fix the sample size in advance, and group allocation was not hidden from the investigators. In validation, the model predicted progression to ophthalmopathy a median of around six months before onset, with approximately 68% sensitivity and 72.22% specificity. A model built on a 13 V-J signature distinguished ophthalmopathy from stable hyperthyroidism, reaching around 87% sensitivity and around 81% specificity in cross-validation and 80%/75% in testing. Most expanded thyroid clonotypes (frequency above 0.001) were also found in blood, which suggests that blood repertoires may mirror thyroid immune responses.

Ophthalmopathy patients had moderately to severely active disease, with a Clinical Activity Score of 3 or more, a NOSPECS grade of 4 or more, and a disease duration of less than 3 months. Patients with uncontrolled infections, other autoimmune diseases, pregnancy or lactation were excluded. Diagnoses were established on the basis of clinical symptoms, serum thyroxine and TRAb, thyroid ultrasound, and orbital computed tomography. PBMCs were isolated from 7.5 to 10 ml of fresh peripheral blood by Ficoll-Paque density gradient centrifugation. Total RNA was extracted using Trizol reagent, and RNA quality was assessed on an Agilent 2100 Bioanalyzer. V loses 3 bases at its end and J loses 4 bases; junction bases beyond the gene matches: 4. In the germline V gene (reference sequence), CDR1 corresponds to DFQATT and CDR2 to SNEGSKA. CDR3 length: 13 amino acids, cysteine to phenylalanine. The retained sequence is limited to the CDR3, 39 bases, with the frame set at the first base.

The TCR beta CDR3 regions were amplified from RNA transcripts. A first-round RT-PCR of the TCR CDR3 used the HTBI primer set with the Qiagen OneStep RT-PCR kit. Libraries were constructed in a second round of multiplex PCR, after which size selection and purification were performed. The libraries were sequenced on an Illumina HiSeq2000 using paired-end 100 bp reads. The original pipeline was this. SOAPnuke was used to process the raw data, removing reads that contained adapters or uncalled bases, had a mean Phred below 15, or lacked an exact match to the constant primer or identifier. COPE v1.2.5 was used to merge high-quality paired reads, and clonotypes were defined as unique nucleotide sequences. MiTCR v1.1 was used to align the clonotypes against IMGT TRBV, TRBD and TRBJ reference segments. The analysis was restricted to V-J combinations with a frequency above 0.0001, which together covered 99% to 99.2% of the repertoires. The TCS score was defined as F50 (clonal expansion) divided by E x V (chaos), with BLOSUM62-based TCRdist calculated between CDR3 peptides within each V-J. Welch's t-statistics and random forest reduced fewer than 600 V-J features to roughly 13, which were used in a naive Bayes classifier (R e1071). TCRdb reran the public reads through fastp at Q25 and MiXCR, keeping productive beta chains. Every CDR3 protein is listed once, alongside the most common genes and DNA of its rows. The V and J calls and clone size come from TCRdb's table, not from the authors' own analysis. The sample yields about 370,000 distinct CDR3 sequences; approximately 14% were counted once. Clones ranked in the top ten supply roughly a fifth of the sample.

The sequence links TRBV20-1 to TRBJ2-7; TRBD1 lines up with 9 middle nucleotides. Sequenced material: blood. This TCR came from a woman aged 55-69 years with Graves' ophthalmopathy. CDR3 reads: CSARGQGPYEQYF. Here is the DNA: TGCAGTGCTAGGGGACAGGGCCCTTACGAGCAGTACTTC.